This paragraph reports one TCR beta chain. No antigen is known for it. Researchers ran the PCR with 60 Vbeta and 13 Jbeta primers. Sequenced by immunoSEQ multiplex PCR; TCRdb stores in-frame clones only, minus some. Here the sample spans some 190,000 clones, roughly 10% being singletons. These data are taken from a study of cytomegalovirus exposure and HLA in healthy donors. Between the trimmed V and J ends, which lost 0 bases and 7 bases, there was a span of 13 bases. Germline V lookup: CDR1 SEHNR, CDR2 FQNEAQ (reference sequence). The CDR3 loop spans 14 amino acids. Regarding donors, all were healthy bone marrow donors. Whole-study results and caveats: TCR beta V- and J-gene trimming was later associated with a missense DCLRE1C variant.

The chain recombines TRBV7-9 with TRBJ2-7; no clear D gene. The sequence was obtained from a woman aged 25 to 39 in good health and CMV-seropositive. What was sequenced was PBMCs. CDR3 sequence reads: CASSLAASSWEQYF. Written as DNA, the CDR3 is TGTGCCAGCAGCTTAGCCGCCAGTTCTTGGGAGCAGTACTTC.